Listed here is a single T cell receptor (beta chain). CDR1 and CDR2 (germline): SGHRS, YFSETQ. The CDR3 sequence is 17 residues long. V was shortened by 1 base and J by 10 bases, with 23 bases between the two germline ends. The data were obtained in a study of blood T cell repertoires in COVID-19. Generated by immunoSEQ multiplex PCR, the TCRdb table keeps only in-frame clones and is missing some. Altogether about 220,000 clones are present, roughly four fifths being singletons, with the ten largest covering 4% to 5%. The V call is TRBV5-1, the J call TRBJ2-2, with D possibly matching TRBD1 (8 bases). Input material: peripheral blood. This TCR derives from a woman between 65 and 79 years old with acute or convalescent COVID-19. The CDR3 protein is CASSLTGGESMGSELFF. The CDR3 region has the DNA TGCGCCAGCAGCTTGACAGGGGGGGAATCTATGGGTTCGGAGCTGTTTTTT.